One sample yielded the 15 T cell receptor beta chains listed below, sequenced in a study of blood T cell repertoires in COVID-19. Sequencing was performed with immunoSEQ multiplex PCR; in TCRdb, only in-frame clones are kept and a portion is missing. The sample records tens of thousands of clones, roughly 80% being singletons. Input material: peripheral blood. Receptors originate from a human donor in a cohort sampled during active COVID-19.

The chain joins TRBV5-4 to TRBJ1-2; 8 bases are shared with TRBD1. Trimming removed 4 bases from V and 0 bases from J; junction bases left unmatched: 11. The CDR3 covers 17 residues. Germline assignment: CDR1 SGHNT and CDR2 YYREEE (reference sequence). CDR3 region: CASSPGQGAFTNYGYTF. CDR3 DNA: TGTGCCAGCAGCCCCGGACAGGGCGCCTTTACTAACTATGGCTACACCTTC.

V and J are TRBV3-1 (or the pseudogene TRBV3-2) and TRBJ1-5, with D unresolved. The CDR3 loop spans 14 amino acids. Germline CDR1 is LGHDT and CDR2 is YNNKEL (reference sequence). Trimming shortened V by 0 bases and J by 6 bases, and 9 bases separated the two germline ends. The CDR3 protein is CASSQDVGSQPQHF. The DNA for the CDR3 is TGTGCCAGCAGCCAAGATGTGGGCAGTCAGCCCCAGCATTTT.

The table lists this clone with a count of one. The chain has TRBV10-2 and TRBJ2-1; weak D call: TRBD2 (5 bases). The CDR3 runs 14 residues. V dropped 6 bases and J dropped 0 bases, with 9 bases sitting between them. Germline V gene sequence: CDR1 WSHSY, CDR2 SAAADI. This CDR3 reads CASRSGSSYNEQFF. The CDR3 bases are TGCGCCAGCAGAAGTGGGAGCTCCTACAATGAGCAGTTCTTC.

This chain connects TRBV5-4 to TRBJ2-2; 10 nucleotides align to TRBD2. The CDR3 loop spans 17 amino acids. Trimming removed 2 bases from V and 0 bases from J; junction bases left unmatched: 4. The germline V gene has CDR1 SGHNT and CDR2 YYREEE (reference sequence). DNA for the CDR3: TGTGCCAGCAGCTTAGCGGGAGGGCCCTCGAACACCGGGGAGCTGTTTTTT. Amino acid sequence: CASSLAGGPSNTGELFF.

The CDR3: CAIRAGTGNTIYF. The CDR3 region has the DNA TGTGCCATCAGGGCGGGGACGGGAAACACCATATATTTT. V and J are TRBV10-3 and TRBJ1-3, with D tentatively TRBD1 (5 bases). CDR1 and CDR2 from the germline V gene are ENHRY and SYGVKD. Trimming shortened V by 6 bases and J by 4 bases, and 10 bases separated the two germline ends. The CDR3 is 13 residues long.

CDR3 coding DNA: TGTGCCAGTAGTAAACGGACAGGGGACAATGAGCAGTTCTTC. Protein: CASSKRTGDNEQFF. The V and J genes are TRBV19 and TRBJ2-1; 9 nucleotides agree with TRBD1. This CDR3 spans 14 amino acids. With 4 bases clipped from V and 5 bases from J, the junction kept 3 bases outside the gene matches. Germline CDR1 is LNHDA and CDR2 is SQIVND (reference sequence).

This chain connects TRBV18 to TRBJ1-5; 10 bases map to TRBD1. This CDR3 is 15 amino acids long. Per germline, CDR1 KGHSH and CDR2 LQKENI. Trimming at V came to 4 bases and at J to 7 bases, leaving 7 bases not matched to a gene. The CDR3: CASSLQGQGTQPQHF. The CDR3, as DNA: TGTGCCAGCTCACTCCAGGGACAGGGGACCCAGCCCCAGCATTTT.

The rearrangement links TRBV6-5 to TRBJ1-2; D may be TRBD1 (6 bases). This CDR3 comprises 12 residues. Germline lookup yields CDR1 MNHEY and CDR2 SVGAGI. Trimming removed 7 bases at V and 7 bases at J, with 13 bases between. The CDR3 coding sequence is TGTGCCAGCACCACAGGGTTCGGTGGCTACACCTTC. Translation gives CASTTGFGGYTF.

The rearrangement links TRBV5-8 to TRBJ2-6, with 10 bases aligning to TRBD1. Per germline, CDR1 SGHTS and CDR2 YDEGEE. The J segment lost 3 bases and the V segment lost 4 bases, leaving 7 bases of the junction unmatched. This CDR3 region has 17 residues. The CDR3 nucleotides are TGTGCCAGCAGCGCGGGACAGGGGCTGAGTGGGGCCAACGTCCTGACTTTC. It specifies CASSAGQGLSGANVLTF.

The genes are TRBV27 and TRBJ1-1, with 8 bases matching TRBD1. The length of the CDR3 is 15 residues. Looked up from germline, CDR1 is MNHEY and CDR2 is SMNVEV (reference sequence). V was clipped by 5 bases and J by 4 bases; unmatched bases: 9. The CDR3 reads CASSPPGTGITEAFF. The DNA of the CDR3 is TGTGCCAGCAGTCCCCCGGGGACAGGCATCACTGAAGCTTTCTTT.

The J gene is TRBJ2-7, the V gene TRBV11-2, with no clear D. The CDR3 has 15 residues. Germline V gives CDR1 SGHAT, CDR2 FQNNGV. V gave up 2 bases and J gave up 2 bases, with 13 bases separating them. This CDR3 is CASSLSSASTYEQYF. Written as DNA, the CDR3 is TGTGCCAGCAGCTTAAGCTCTGCGAGCACCTACGAGCAGTACTTC.

The chain combines TRBV5-1 with TRBJ2-7; TRBD2 matches at 11 bases. V lost 0 bases to trimming and J lost 5 bases; unmatched junction nucleotides: 4. This CDR3 spans 15 amino acids. CDR1 and CDR2 (germline): SGHRS, YFSETQ. Written as DNA, the CDR3 is TGCGCCAGCAGCTTGGAGCCTAGCGGGGGGCACGAGCAGTACTTC. Amino acid sequence: CASSLEPSGGHEQYF. The entire variable domain, with the rest obtained from reference TRBV5-1 and TRBJ2-7, is as follows: KAGVTQTPRYLIKTRGQQVTLSCSPISGHRSVSWYQQTPGQGLQFLFEYFSETQRNKGNFPGRFSGRQFSNSRSEMNVSTLELGDSALYLCASSLEPSGGHEQYFGPGTRLTVT.

The V and J genes are TRBV30 and TRBJ1-1; D gene ambiguous. This CDR3 is 13 amino acids long. Germline V gives CDR1 GTSNPN, CDR2 SVGIG (reference sequence). The V end was cut by 3 bases, the J end by 1 base, with 9 bases between. CDR3 sequence (DNA): TGTGCCTGGAGGAAGGGAGGGAACACTGAAGCTTTCTTT. As protein: CAWRKGGNTEAFF.

The chain couples TRBV5-1 to TRBJ2-7, with TRBD2 as a possible D gene (5 bases). V was pared by 4 bases and J by 9 bases, with 11 bases between. The CDR3 runs 11 residues. Germline V gene sequence: CDR1 SGHRS, CDR2 YFSETQ. The CDR3 reads CASSGLDGQYF. The CDR3 DNA reads TGCGCCAGCAGCGGACTCGACGGGCAGTACTTC. Using reference TRBV5-1 and TRBJ2-7 for the parts outside the CDR3, the full variable domain is KAGVTQTPRYLIKTRGQQVTLSCSPISGHRSVSWYQQTPGQGLQFLFEYFSETQRNKGNFPGRFSGRQFSNSRSEMNVSTLELGDSALYLCASSGLDGQYFGPGTRLTVT.

The chain uses TRBV5-4 and TRBJ2-4, with TRBD2 matching 9 bases. The CDR3 consists of 16 residues. Germline values: CDR1 SGHNT, CDR2 YYREEE (reference sequence). V was clipped by 3 bases and J by 1 base; unmatched bases: 5. The DNA for the CDR3 is TGTGCCAGCAGCTCCGTTAGCGGGAGTGCCAAAAACATTCAGTACTTC. As protein: CASSSVSGSAKNIQYF.